These T cell receptor beta chains were read from a single sample in a study of PD-L1 blockade in urothelial cancer. Sequenced by immunoSEQ multiplex PCR; TCRdb stores in-frame clones only, minus some. The sample has 40,000 or so clones; about nine tenths are singletons. The sample consisted of PBMCs, taken around atezolizumab (anti-PD-L1) treatment. These receptors were collected from a woman between 55 and 75 years old with urothelial cancer. CDR3s include the opening cysteine and the closing phenylalanine or tryptophan. The D gene is left open where the match is weak. Size is omitted from some rows. Given values are once, few, many or a class for expanded clones.

CASSSHGVGQETQYF	TGTGCCAGCAGTTCCCACGGGGTCGGGCAAGAGACCCAGTACTTC	.	.	TRBJ2-5	TRBV28
CASSLAVGGTDTQYF	TGCGCCAGCAGCTTGGCCGTCGGGGGAACAGATACGCAGTATTTT	.	once	TRBJ2-3	TRBV5-1
CASSFLGPDEQYF	TGCGCCAGCAGCTTTTTGGGGCCGGACGAGCAGTACTTC	.	.	TRBJ2-7	TRBV5-1
CASSPGMVETQYF	TGTGCCAGCTCACCCGGGATGGTTGAGACCCAGTACTTC	.	.	TRBJ2-5	TRBV18
CASSSPYRGSYEQYF	TGTGCCAGCAGCTCGCCCTACAGGGGCTCCTACGAGCAGTACTTC	TRBD1	.	TRBJ2-7	TRBV7-2
CASRNVYLRELNTEAFF	TGTGCCAGTAGGAATGTATACCTCCGGGAGTTGAACACTGAAGCTTTCTTT	.	.	TRBJ1-1	TRBV19
CASSLLGGGTDTQYF	TGTGCCAGCAGCCTCCTGGGAGGGGGCACAGATACGCAGTATTTT	TRBD2	once	TRBJ2-3	TRBV6-1
CASSVGRVRSGNTIYF	TGTGCCAGCAGCGTAGGGAGGGTTCGGTCTGGAAACACCATATATTTT	.	.	TRBJ1-3	TRBV9
CASSAGQRSSGNTIYF	TGTGCCAGCAGCGCGGGACAGCGTTCCTCTGGAAACACCATATATTTT	TRBD1	.	TRBJ1-3	TRBV13
CASSRTGRTEAFF	TGTGCCAGCAGCCGGACAGGGAGAACTGAAGCTTTCTTT	TRBD1	.	TRBJ1-1	TRBV9
CASRFLAGRYEQYF	TGCGCCAGCAGGTTTCTAGCGGGAAGGTACGAGCAGTACTTC	TRBD2	.	TRBJ2-7	TRBV5-1
CSVNRGDYGYTF	TGCAGCGTTAACAGGGGCGACTATGGCTACACCTTC	TRBD1	.	TRBJ1-2	TRBV29-1
CASSPISTGFGTDTQYF	TGTGCCAGCTCACCCATATCGACAGGGTTTGGCACAGATACGCAGTATTTT	TRBD1	.	TRBJ2-3	TRBV18
CASEEGLLGPYEQFF	TGTGCCAGCGAAGAGGGACTTCTGGGCCCATATGAGCAGTTCTTC	.	.	TRBJ2-1	TRBV2
CASSVTGELFF	TGTGCCAGCAGTGTAACCGGGGAGCTGTTTTTT	.	few	TRBJ2-2	TRBV25-1
CATSVSGTSGYNEQFF	TGTGCCACCAGCGTATCCGGGACTAGCGGCTACAATGAGCAGTTCTTC	TRBD2	.	TRBJ2-1	TRBV15
CASSYRDRGVYEQYF	TGTGCCAGCAGTTATCGGGACAGGGGTGTATACGAGCAGTACTTC	TRBD1	.	TRBJ2-7	TRBV6-5
CASSLTGVSNQPQHF	TGTGCCAGCAGTCTCACAGGGGTCAGCAATCAGCCCCAGCATTTT	TRBD1	.	TRBJ1-5	TRBV2
CASSPLHSGSGYNEQFF	TGTGCCAGCTCACCTCTTCATAGCGGGAGTGGCTACAATGAGCAGTTCTTC	TRBD2	.	TRBJ2-1	TRBV18
CASRVMGTAFIEQYF	TGTGCCAGCAGGGTAATGGGGACAGCCTTTATAGAGCAGTACTTC	TRBD1	.	TRBJ2-7	TRBV28
CAWSVLGGYTF	TGTGCCTGGAGTGTACTAGGTGGCTACACCTTC	.	.	TRBJ1-2	TRBV30
CASRQSAGNEQFF	TGTGCCAGCAGGCAGTCAGCCGGGAATGAGCAGTTCTTC	.	.	TRBJ2-1	TRBV6-1
CASSVNRGLVSNTGELFF	TGTGCCAGCAGCGTCAACAGGGGCCTTGTCTCGAACACCGGGGAGCTGTTTTTT	TRBD1	.	TRBJ2-2	TRBV11-2
CAWSVSGNQPQHF	TGTGCCTGGAGTGTCAGCGGGAATCAGCCCCAGCATTTT	.	once	TRBJ1-5	TRBV30
CASSPSRGGPRLRGGELFF	TGTGCCAGCAGTCCGAGCCGAGGGGGACCCCGCCTTCGCGGCGGGGAGCTGTTTTTT	.	.	TRBJ2-2	TRBV28
CASSLYSGSNQPQHF	TGTGCCAGCAGTTTATACTCGGGGAGCAATCAGCCCCAGCATTTT	.	.	TRBJ1-5	TRBV27
CASSLSRGGVHGYTF	TGTGCCAGCAGTTTATCGAGGGGGGGGGTTCATGGCTACACCTTC	.	once	TRBJ1-2	TRBV27
CASSSGGLAVRFSYNEQFF	TGTGCCAGCAGTTCTGGGGGACTAGCGGTACGGTTCTCCTACAATGAGCAGTTCTTC	TRBD2	.	TRBJ2-1	TRBV28
CASSQVAGTSGSSYNEQFF	TGTGCCAGCAGCCAAGTAGCAGGGACTAGCGGTTCCTCCTACAATGAGCAGTTCTTC	TRBD2	.	TRBJ2-1	TRBV4-2
CASSERNEQFF	TGTGCCAGCAGTGAGCGGAATGAGCAGTTCTTC	.	.	TRBJ2-1	TRBV2
CASSRFPGQGTGELFF	TGTGCCAGCAGCCGTTTCCCGGGACAGGGCACCGGGGAGCTGTTTTTT	TRBD1	.	TRBJ2-2	TRBV28
CASSVDGSGRAEEQYF	TGTGCCAGCAGCGTAGACGGGAGCGGGAGGGCCGAGGAGCAGTACTTC	TRBD2	.	TRBJ2-7	TRBV9
CASSSSGSYNEQFF	TGTGCCAGCAGCTCAAGCGGGAGTTACAATGAGCAGTTCTTC	TRBD2	.	TRBJ2-1	TRBV7-8
CAWSRGVAYNEQFF	TGTGCCTGGAGTCGGGGGGTTGCCTACAATGAGCAGTTCTTC	TRBD2	.	TRBJ2-1	TRBV30
CASSSISQTGLQNIQYF	TGTGCCAGCAGCTCGATAAGCCAAACAGGGTTACAAAACATTCAGTACTTC	.	once	TRBJ2-4	TRBV11-2
CASSPQGFGEAFF	TGCGCCAGCAGCCCACAGGGATTTGGGGAAGCTTTCTTT	.	.	TRBJ1-1	TRBV4-3
CASSPAFNTGELFF	TGTGCCAGCAGCCCAGCGTTTAACACCGGGGAGCTGTTTTTT	.	.	TRBJ2-2	TRBV7-2
CASSIADSNQPQHF	TGTGCCAGTAGTATCGCAGATAGCAATCAGCCCCAGCATTTT	.	.	TRBJ1-5	TRBV19
CASRGGQPQHF	TGTGCCAGCAGGGGCGGTCAGCCCCAGCATTTT	.	.	TRBJ1-5	TRBV19
CASSLVRAPYEQYF	TGTGCCAGCAGTTTAGTGCGGGCCCCCTACGAGCAGTACTTC	.	.	TRBJ2-7	TRBV28
CASQERDRVVSGEKLFF	TGTGCCAGCCAAGAGAGGGACAGGGTTGTATCCGGTGAAAAACTGTTTTTT	TRBD1	.	TRBJ1-4	TRBV13
CASSAGGTPRTVQPQHF	TGTGCCAGCAGTGCGGGTGGGACTCCCAGAACGGTTCAGCCCCAGCATTTT	.	.	TRBJ1-5	TRBV2
CASSLGPERIGYTF	TGCGCCAGCAGCTTGGGACCGGAGAGGATCGGCTACACCTTC	.	.	TRBJ1-2	TRBV5-1
CASRSQGGNTGELFF	TGTGCCAGCAGGTCCCAGGGGGGGAACACCGGGGAGCTGTTTTTT	.	.	TRBJ2-2	TRBV28
CASSQPRGAPDGNTIYF	TGCGCCAGCAGCCAACCCCGGGGTGCTCCCGACGGGAACACCATATATTTT	.	.	TRBJ1-3	TRBV4-1
CASSLFSGQGVNTEAFF	TGTGCCAGCAGCTTATTTTCTGGACAGGGAGTGAACACTGAAGCTTTCTTT	TRBD1	.	TRBJ1-1	TRBV7-9
CASRGTSGRTDTQYF	TGTGCCAGCAGGGGGACTAGCGGGAGGACAGATACGCAGTATTTT	TRBD2	.	TRBJ2-3	TRBV6-6
CASSYGGPSYEQYF	TGTGCCAGCAGTTATGGCGGGCCCTCCTACGAGCAGTACTTC	.	.	TRBJ2-7	TRBV6-5
CASSLGLAGSYEQYF	TGTGCCAGCAGCTTGGGACTAGCGGGCTCCTACGAGCAGTACTTC	TRBD2	.	TRBJ2-7	TRBV5-5
CASSFRLTEYEQYF	TGTGCCAGCAGTTTTCGACTAACAGAGTACGAGCAGTACTTC	.	.	TRBJ2-7	TRBV28
CASSVGGESSYEQYF	TGTGCCAGCAGTGTGGGGGGGGAAAGCTCCTACGAGCAGTACTTC	TRBD2	.	TRBJ2-7	TRBV27
CASSLKGAGGRNEQFF	TGTGCCAGCAGTTTAAAGGGAGCGGGAGGTCGGAATGAGCAGTTCTTC	TRBD2	.	TRBJ2-1	TRBV28
CASSLHSNTEAFF	TGTGCCAGCAGCTTGCACTCGAACACTGAAGCTTTCTTT	.	.	TRBJ1-1	TRBV5-4